Following are 9 T cell receptor beta chains from one sample sequenced in a study of OX40 agonist ivuxolimab in advanced cancers. Sequencing was performed with immunoSEQ multiplex PCR; in TCRdb, only in-frame clones are kept and a portion is missing. The sample has some 70,000 clones, about 80% seen once. The sample consisted of CD4+ or CD8+ T cells sorted from blood, taken in a trial of the OX40 agonist ivuxolimab. Receptors originate from an adult with an advanced solid tumor such as melanoma, head and neck, liver or kidney cancer.

V and J are TRBV19 and TRBJ2-1; 7 positions match TRBD2. Germline CDR1 LNHDA, CDR2 SQIVND (reference sequence). The CDR3 runs 13 residues. V lost 7 bases, J lost 5 bases, and 5 bases stayed unmatched. The CDR3 DNA follows: TGTGCCAGTACACGGGACTATGACAATGAGCAGTTCTTC. Translated, it gives CASTRDYDNEQFF.

This clone was found a few times. The rearrangement uses TRBV4-2 and TRBJ2-2; TRBD1 aligns across 10 bases. V trimming: 6 bases; J trimming: 5 bases; junction bases outside the gene matches: 3. Germline values: CDR1 LGHNA, CDR2 YNFKEQ. CDR3 length equals 14 residues. The CDR3 reads CASRPGQGTGELFF. For the CDR3, the DNA is TGTGCCAGCAGACCGGGACAGGGGACCGGGGAGCTGTTTTTT.

The chain couples TRBV5-4 to TRBJ2-2; TRBD2 agrees at 11 bases. Germline loops: CDR1 SGHNT, CDR2 YYREEE (reference sequence). With 0 bases clipped from V and 5 bases from J, the junction kept 6 bases outside the gene matches. The CDR3 spans 17 residues. The CDR3, as DNA: TGTGCCAGCAGCTTGGCCCAACTAGCGGGGGAGACCGGGGAGCTGTTTTTT. This translates into CASSLAQLAGETGELFF.

The genes are TRBV2 and TRBJ2-7; no clear D gene. The CDR3 is made up of 14 amino acids. Germline V CDR1 and CDR2: SNHLY, FYNNEI. V was cut by 0 bases and J by 2 bases, with 8 bases left in between. DNA for the CDR3: TGTGCCAGCAGTGAAGCGCTTACTCCCTACGAGCAGTACTTC. As protein: CASSEALTPYEQYF. The variable domain in full, completed from reference TRBV2 and TRBJ2-7, reads EPEVTQTPSHQVTQMGQEVILRCVPISNHLYFYWYRQILGQKVEFLVSFYNNEISEKSEIFDDQFSVERPDGSNFTLKIRSTKLEDSAMYFCASSEALTPYEQYFGPGTRLTVT.

This chain links TRBV6-1 with TRBJ2-1, with TRBD2 identical over 10 bases. The CDR3 has 16 amino acids. Germline V gives CDR1 MNHNS, CDR2 SASEGT. After removal of 2 bases from V and 2 bases from J, the junction contained 3 bases not matched to a gene. The DNA for the CDR3 is TGTGCCAGCAGTGAAACTAGCGGGGCCACCTACAATGAGCAGTTCTTC. Translated: CASSETSGATYNEQFF.

J is TRBJ1-2 and V is TRBV5-6; D may be TRBD1 (5 bases). Per germline, CDR1 SGHDT and CDR2 YYEEEE. V was clipped by 4 bases and J by 0 bases, with 13 bases between them. The CDR3 has 15 amino acids. This CDR3 reads CASSQVQGANYGYTF. In DNA form, the CDR3 reads TGTGCCAGCAGCCAAGTGCAGGGAGCTAACTATGGCTACACCTTC.

In its sample, this clone was seen a few times. The chain has TRBV7-9 and TRBJ1-5; D uncertain. V lost 1 base and J lost 2, with 6 bases in between. The CDR3 consists of 14 residues. Germline CDR1 and CDR2: SEHNR and FQNEAQ (reference sequence). The CDR3: CASSLGMGNQPQHF. Here the CDR3 DNA reads TGTGCCAGCAGCTTAGGTATGGGCAATCAGCCCCAGCATTTT.

V usage is TRBV15 and J usage is TRBJ2-1, with D maybe TRBD2 (6 bases). The CDR3 consists of 16 residues. Germline V gene lookup returns CDR1 LNHNV and CDR2 YYDKDF (reference sequence). With 0 bases removed from V and 7 bases from J, the gap between germline ends came to 16 bases. The CDR3 loop is CATSRDTGPGVNEQFF. DNA of the CDR3: TGTGCCACCAGCAGAGATACGGGACCGGGGGTGAATGAGCAGTTCTTC.

The CDR3 reads CASSLLPGDTEAFF. CDR3 DNA: TGTGCCAGCAGCCTACTGCCGGGGGACACTGAAGCTTTCTTT. The chain carries TRBV11-2 and TRBJ1-1, with a tentative D call TRBD1 (5 bases). The CDR3 length is 14 residues. Trimming stripped 5 bases from V and 3 bases from J, with 13 bases between. Germline loops: CDR1 SGHAT, CDR2 FQNNGV.